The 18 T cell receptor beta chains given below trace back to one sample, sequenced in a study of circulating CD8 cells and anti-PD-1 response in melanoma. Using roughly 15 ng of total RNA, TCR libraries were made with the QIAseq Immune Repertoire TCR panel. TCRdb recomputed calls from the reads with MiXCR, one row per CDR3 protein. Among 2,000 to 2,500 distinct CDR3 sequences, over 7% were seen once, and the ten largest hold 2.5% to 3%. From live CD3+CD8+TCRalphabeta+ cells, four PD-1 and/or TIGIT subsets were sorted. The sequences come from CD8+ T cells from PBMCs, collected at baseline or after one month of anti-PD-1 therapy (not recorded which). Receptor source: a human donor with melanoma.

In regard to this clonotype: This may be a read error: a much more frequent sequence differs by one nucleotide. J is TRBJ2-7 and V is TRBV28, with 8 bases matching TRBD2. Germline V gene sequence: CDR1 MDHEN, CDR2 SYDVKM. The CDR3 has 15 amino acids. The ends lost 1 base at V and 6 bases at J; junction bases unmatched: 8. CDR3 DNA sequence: TGTGCCAGCAGTTTATCTGGCGGGGGGATACTCGAGCAGTACTTC. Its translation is CASSLSGGGILEQYF.

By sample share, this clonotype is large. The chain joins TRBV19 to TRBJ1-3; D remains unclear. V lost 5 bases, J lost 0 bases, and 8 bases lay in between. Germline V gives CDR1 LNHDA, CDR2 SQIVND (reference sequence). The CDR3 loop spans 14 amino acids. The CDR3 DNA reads TGTGCCAGTAGTTTCGGGAGCTCTGGAAACACCATATATTTT. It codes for CASSFGSSGNTIYF.

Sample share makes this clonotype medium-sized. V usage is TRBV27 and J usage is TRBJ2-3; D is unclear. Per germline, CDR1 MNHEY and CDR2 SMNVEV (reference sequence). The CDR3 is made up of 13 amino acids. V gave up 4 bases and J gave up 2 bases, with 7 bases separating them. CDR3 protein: CASSSSITDTQYF. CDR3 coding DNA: TGTGCCAGCAGTTCTAGTATCACAGATACGCAGTATTTT.

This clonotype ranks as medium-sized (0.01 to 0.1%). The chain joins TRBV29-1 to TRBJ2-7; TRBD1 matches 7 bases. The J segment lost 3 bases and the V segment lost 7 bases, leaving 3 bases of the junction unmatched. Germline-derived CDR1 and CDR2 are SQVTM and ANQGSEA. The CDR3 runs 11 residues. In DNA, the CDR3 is TGCAGCGCCCGGGACAGCTACGAGCAGTACTTC. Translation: CSARDSYEQYF.

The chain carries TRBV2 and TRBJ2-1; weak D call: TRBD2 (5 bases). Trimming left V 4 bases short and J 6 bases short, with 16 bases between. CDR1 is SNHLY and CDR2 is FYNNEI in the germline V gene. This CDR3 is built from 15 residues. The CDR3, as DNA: TGTGCCAGCAGTGCCTACGGGGAGCCGGTCAATGAGCAGTTCTTC. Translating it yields CASSAYGEPVNEQFF. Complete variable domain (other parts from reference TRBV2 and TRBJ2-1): EPEVTQTPSHQVTQMGQEVILRCVPISNHLYFYWYRQILGQKVEFLVSFYNNEISEKSEIFDDQFSVERPDGSNFTLKIRSTKLEDSAMYFCASSAYGEPVNEQFFGPGTRLTVL.

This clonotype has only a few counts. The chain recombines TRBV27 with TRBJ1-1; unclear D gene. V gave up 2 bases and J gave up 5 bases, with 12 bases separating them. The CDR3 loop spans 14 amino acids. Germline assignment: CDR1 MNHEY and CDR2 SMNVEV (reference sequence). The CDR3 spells CASSLVAVTTEAFF. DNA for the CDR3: TGTGCCAGCAGTTTAGTCGCAGTAACGACTGAAGCTTTCTTT.

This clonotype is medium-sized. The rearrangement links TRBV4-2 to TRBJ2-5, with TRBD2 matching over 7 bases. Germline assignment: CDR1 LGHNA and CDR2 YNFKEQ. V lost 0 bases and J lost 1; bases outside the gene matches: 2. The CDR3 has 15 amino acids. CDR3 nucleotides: TGTGCCAGCAGCCAAGAGCGGGGGACCCAAGAGACCCAGTACTTC. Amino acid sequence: CASSQERGTQETQYF.

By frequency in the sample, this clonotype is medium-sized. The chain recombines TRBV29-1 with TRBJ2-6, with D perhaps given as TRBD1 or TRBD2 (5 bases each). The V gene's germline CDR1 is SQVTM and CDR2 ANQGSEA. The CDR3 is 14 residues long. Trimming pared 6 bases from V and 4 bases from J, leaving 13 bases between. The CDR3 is CSVHTGAGANVLTF. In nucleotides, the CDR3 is TGCAGCGTCCATACCGGGGCCGGGGCCAACGTCCTGACTTTC.

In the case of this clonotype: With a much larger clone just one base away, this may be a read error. CDR3 in amino acids: CASRIAGPYELYF. In DNA, the CDR3 is TGTGCCAGCAGAATAGCAGGGCCTTACGAGCTGTACTTC. This chain connects TRBV28 to TRBJ2-7; tentative D call: TRBD1 (5 bases). The germline gives CDR1 MDHEN, CDR2 SYDVKM. The CDR3 covers 13 residues.

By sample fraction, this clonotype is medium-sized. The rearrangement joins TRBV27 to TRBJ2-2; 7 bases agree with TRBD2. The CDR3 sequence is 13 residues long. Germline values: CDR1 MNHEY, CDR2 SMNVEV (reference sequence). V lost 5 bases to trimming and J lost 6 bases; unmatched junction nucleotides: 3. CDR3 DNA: TGTGCCAGCAGTGACCGGGGGGCCGGGGAGCTGTTTTTT. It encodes CASSDRGAGELFF.

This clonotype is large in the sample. CDR3: CASGLGDSAFF. CDR3 coding DNA: TGTGCTAGTGGTTTGGGGGACTCCGCTTTCTTT. The V and J genes are TRBV12-5 and TRBJ1-1; D is perhaps TRBD1 (5 bases). V dropped 1 base and J dropped 11 bases, with 8 bases sitting between them. This CDR3 is 11 amino acids long. From germline, CDR1 is LGHNT and CDR2 FRNRAP.

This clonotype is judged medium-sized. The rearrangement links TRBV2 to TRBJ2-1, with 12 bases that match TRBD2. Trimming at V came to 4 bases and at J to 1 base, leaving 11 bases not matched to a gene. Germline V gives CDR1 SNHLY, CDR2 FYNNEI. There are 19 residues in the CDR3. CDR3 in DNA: TGTGCCAGCAGTGGTCCGGGACTAGCGGGTTCGAATTCCTACAATGAGCAGTTCTTC. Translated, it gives CASSGPGLAGSNSYNEQFF. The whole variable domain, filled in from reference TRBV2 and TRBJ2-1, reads EPEVTQTPSHQVTQMGQEVILRCVPISNHLYFYWYRQILGQKVEFLVSFYNNEISEKSEIFDDQFSVERPDGSNFTLKIRSTKLEDSAMYFCASSGPGLAGSNSYNEQFFGPGTRLTVL.

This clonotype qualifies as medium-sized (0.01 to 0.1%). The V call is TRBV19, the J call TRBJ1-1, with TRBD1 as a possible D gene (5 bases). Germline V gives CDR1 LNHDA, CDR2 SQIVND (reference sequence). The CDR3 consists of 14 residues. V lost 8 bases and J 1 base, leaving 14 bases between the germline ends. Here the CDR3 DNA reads TGTGCCAGTTTCGGACAAGTATCGAACACTGAAGCTTTCTTT. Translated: CASFGQVSNTEAFF.

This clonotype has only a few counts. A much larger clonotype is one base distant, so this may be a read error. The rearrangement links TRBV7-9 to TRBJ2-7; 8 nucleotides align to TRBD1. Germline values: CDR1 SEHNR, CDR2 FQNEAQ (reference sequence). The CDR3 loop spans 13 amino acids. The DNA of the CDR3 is TGTGCCAGCAGGCCGGGACAGGTGAACGAGCGGTACTTC. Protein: CASRPGQVNERYF.

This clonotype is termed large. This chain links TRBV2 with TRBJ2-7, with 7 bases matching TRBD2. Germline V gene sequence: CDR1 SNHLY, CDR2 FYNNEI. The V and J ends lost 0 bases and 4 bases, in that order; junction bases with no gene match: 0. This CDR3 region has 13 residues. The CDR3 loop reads CASSEASGYEQYF. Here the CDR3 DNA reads TGTGCCAGCAGTGAAGCTAGCGGGTACGAGCAGTACTTC.

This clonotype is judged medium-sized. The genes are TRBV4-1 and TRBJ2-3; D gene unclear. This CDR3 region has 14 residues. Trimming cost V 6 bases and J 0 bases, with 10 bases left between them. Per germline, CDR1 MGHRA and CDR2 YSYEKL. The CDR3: CASRVGSSTDTQYF. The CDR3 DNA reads TGCGCCAGCAGGGTCGGCAGTAGCACAGATACGCAGTATTTT.

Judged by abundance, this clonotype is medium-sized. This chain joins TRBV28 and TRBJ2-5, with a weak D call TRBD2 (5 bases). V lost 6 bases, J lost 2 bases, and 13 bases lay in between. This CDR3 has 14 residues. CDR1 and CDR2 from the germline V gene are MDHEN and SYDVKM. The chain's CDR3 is CASRMGAAQETQYF. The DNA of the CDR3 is TGTGCCAGCAGAATGGGAGCTGCTCAAGAGACCCAGTACTTC. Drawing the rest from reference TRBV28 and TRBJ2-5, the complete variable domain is DVKVTQSSRYLVKRTGEKVFLECVQDMDHENMFWYRQDPGLGLRLIYFSYDVKMKEKGDIPEGYSVSREKKERFSLILESASTNQTSMYLCASRMGAAQETQYFGPGTRLLVL.

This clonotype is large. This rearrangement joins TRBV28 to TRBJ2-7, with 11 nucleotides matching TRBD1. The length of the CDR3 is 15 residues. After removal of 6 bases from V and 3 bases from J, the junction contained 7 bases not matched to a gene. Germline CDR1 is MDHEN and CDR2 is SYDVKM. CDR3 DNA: TGTGCCAGCAGCTGGGAGGGACAGGGGGACTACGAGCAGTACTTC. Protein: CASSWEGQGDYEQYF.